This T cell receptor (beta chain) was recovered during a study of shared clonotypes between healthy human individuals. Regarding the study as a whole: Incomplete sequencing of sorted subsets was indicated by rarefaction despite large depth. In a few donors, around 5% of naive CD4 clonotypes appeared in common.

Adult Caucasians living in Nashville, Tennessee made up all of the donors. The germline V and J ends were trimmed by 5 bases and 10 bases, with 15 bases remaining between them. Germline-derived CDR1 and CDR2 are SGHNT and YENEEA. CDR3 size: 14 residues. Details on this clone: Antigen: not known.

The repertoire was sequenced with immunoSEQ multiplex PCR; TCRdb's copy has only in-frame clones and lacks some. The sample lists 2 million to 3 million clones, roughly 93% occurring once. The chain links TRBV11-3 to TRBJ1-6; no clear D. This receptor was identified in a man between 18 and 35 years old in good health. Some clones in this sample may be carry-over from other donors' samples. The sample consisted of naive CD4+ T cells from PBMCs. The subset denotes: CD45RA+ positively selected. Here the CDR3 DNA reads TGTGCCAGCAGCGCGTACGGAACCAACTCACCCCTCCACTTT. Amino acids: CASSAYGTNSPLHF.